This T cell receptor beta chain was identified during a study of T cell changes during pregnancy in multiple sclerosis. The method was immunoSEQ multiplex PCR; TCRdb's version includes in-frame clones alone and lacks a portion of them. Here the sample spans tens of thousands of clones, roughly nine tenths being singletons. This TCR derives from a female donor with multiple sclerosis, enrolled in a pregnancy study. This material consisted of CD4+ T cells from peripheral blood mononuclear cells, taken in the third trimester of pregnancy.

The CDR3 DNA reads as TGTGCCAGCAGCTTGGCCGTAACAGGGAGACGAAACACCATATATTTT. It encodes CASSLAVTGRRNTIYF. The chain couples TRBV5-8 to TRBJ1-3, with D maybe TRBD1 (6 bases). From germline, CDR1 is SGHTS and CDR2 YDEGEE. V dropped 0 bases and J dropped 5 bases, with 15 bases sitting between them. The CDR3 sequence is 16 residues long.